The sequence of this T cell receptor (beta chain) was determined in a study of metastatic and nonmetastatic thyroid tumors. Among the patients, none had received any treatment before thyroid surgery. The CDR3 length is 14 residues. The V segment lost 6 bases and the J segment 4 bases; nucleotides outside the gene matches: 9. The germline gives CDR1 MNHNS, CDR2 SASEGT. TCRdb recomputed clones from the PCR reads via MiXCR. Counted here are around 19,000 clones, about a third occurring once; the ten biggest clones make up 29%. The sequenced sample consisted of tumor tissue. The J gene is TRBJ2-7, the V gene TRBV6-1; 7 positions match TRBD1. The clonotype comes from a female donor with papillary thyroid cancer or a benign thyroid nodule (not recorded which). Some clones in this sample may be carry-over from other donors' samples. The CDR3 DNA reads TGTGCCAGCAGCCAGTCAGGGGGTCGGTACGAGCAGTACTTC. As protein: CASSQSGGRYEQYF.